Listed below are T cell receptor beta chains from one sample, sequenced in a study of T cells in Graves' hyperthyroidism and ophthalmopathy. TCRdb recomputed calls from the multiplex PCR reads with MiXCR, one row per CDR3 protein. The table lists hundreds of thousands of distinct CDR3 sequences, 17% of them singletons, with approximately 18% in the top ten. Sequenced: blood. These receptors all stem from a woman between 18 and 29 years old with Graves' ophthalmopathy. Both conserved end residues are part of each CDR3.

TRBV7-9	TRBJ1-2	CASSLDLIATYGYTF
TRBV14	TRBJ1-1	CASTPRDRAVLWTEAFF
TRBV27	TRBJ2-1	CASSEYGSYNEQFF
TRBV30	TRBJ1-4	CAWSRGANEKLFF
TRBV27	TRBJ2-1	CASISGTSAYNEQFF
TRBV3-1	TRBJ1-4	CASSPQGGGNEKLFF
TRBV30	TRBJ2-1	CAWSPGQYYNEQFF
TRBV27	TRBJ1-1	CASRPRGAEAFF
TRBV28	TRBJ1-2	CASSIVTGGSYGYTF
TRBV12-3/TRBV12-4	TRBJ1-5	CASRGQNSNQPQHF
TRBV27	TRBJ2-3	CASSLLAVVGGTDTQYF
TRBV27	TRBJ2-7	CASSLNLGVPNEQYF
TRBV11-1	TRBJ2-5	CTSSPFRTGHQETQYF
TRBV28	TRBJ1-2	CASSFLQGQGYTF
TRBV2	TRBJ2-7	CASSEGSAGVYEQYF
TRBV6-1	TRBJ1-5	CASRASAGAYSNQPQHF
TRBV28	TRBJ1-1	CASSPDRGVPGAFF
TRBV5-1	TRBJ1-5	CASSPGTGTSQPQHF
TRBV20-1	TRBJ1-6	CSARVPGNYNSPLHF
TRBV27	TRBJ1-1	CASKYGGTEAFF
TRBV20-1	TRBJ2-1	CSADRYNEQFF
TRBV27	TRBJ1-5	CASSPSGTVNQPQHF
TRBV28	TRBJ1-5	CASSQWTQPQHF